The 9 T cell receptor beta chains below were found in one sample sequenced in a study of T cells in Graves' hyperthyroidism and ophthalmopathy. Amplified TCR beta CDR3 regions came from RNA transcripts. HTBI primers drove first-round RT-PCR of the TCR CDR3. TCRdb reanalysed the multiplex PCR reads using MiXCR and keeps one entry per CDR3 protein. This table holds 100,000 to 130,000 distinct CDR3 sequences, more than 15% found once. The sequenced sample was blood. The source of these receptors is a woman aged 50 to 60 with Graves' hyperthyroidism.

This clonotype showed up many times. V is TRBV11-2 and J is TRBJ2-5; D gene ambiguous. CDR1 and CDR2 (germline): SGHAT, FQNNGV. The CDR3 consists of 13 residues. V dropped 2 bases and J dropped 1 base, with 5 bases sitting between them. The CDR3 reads CASSLSAQETQYF. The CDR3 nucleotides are TGTGCCAGCAGCTTATCGGCCCAAGAGACCCAGTACTTC.

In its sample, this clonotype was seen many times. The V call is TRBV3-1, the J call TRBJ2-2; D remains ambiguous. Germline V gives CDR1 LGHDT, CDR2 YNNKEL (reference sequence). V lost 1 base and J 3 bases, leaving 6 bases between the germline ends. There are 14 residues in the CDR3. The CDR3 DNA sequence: TGTGCCAGCAGCCAAGTTGACTACACCGGGGAGCTGTTTTTT. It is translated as CASSQVDYTGELFF.

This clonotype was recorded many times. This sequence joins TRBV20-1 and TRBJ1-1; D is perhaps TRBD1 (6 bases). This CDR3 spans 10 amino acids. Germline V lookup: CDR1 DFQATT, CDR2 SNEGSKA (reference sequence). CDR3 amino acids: CSRQVTEAFF. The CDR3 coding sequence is TGCAGCCGACAGGTCACTGAAGCTTTCTTT.

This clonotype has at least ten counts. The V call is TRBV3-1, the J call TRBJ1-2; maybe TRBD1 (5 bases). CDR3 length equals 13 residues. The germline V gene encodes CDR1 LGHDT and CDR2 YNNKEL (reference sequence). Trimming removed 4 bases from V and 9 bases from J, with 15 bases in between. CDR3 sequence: CASSLRSQGRYTF. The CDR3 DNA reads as TGTGCCAGCAGCCTCAGATCGCAGGGCCGCTACACCTTC.

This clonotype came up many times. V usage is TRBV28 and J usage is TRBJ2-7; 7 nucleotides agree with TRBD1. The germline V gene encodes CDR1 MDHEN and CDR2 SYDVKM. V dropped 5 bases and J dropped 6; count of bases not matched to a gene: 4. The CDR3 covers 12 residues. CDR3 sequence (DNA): TGTGCCAGCAGTCCCACAGGGGTCGAGCAGTACTTC. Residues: CASSPTGVEQYF.

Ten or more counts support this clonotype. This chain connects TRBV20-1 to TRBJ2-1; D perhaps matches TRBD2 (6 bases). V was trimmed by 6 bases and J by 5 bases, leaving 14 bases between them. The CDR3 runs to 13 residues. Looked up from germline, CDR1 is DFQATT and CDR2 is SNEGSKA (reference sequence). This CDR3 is CSASGTPDNEQFF. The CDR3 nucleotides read TGCAGTGCATCCGGGACTCCAGACAATGAGCAGTTCTTC.

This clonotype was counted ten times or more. CDR3 DNA: TGCAGCGTTGCTCTAGCGGGCCTCACAGATACGCAGTATTTT. Protein: CSVALAGLTDTQYF. This chain joins TRBV29-1 and TRBJ2-3, with TRBD2 matching 8 bases. CDR3 length: 14 residues. CDR1 and CDR2 (germline): SQVTM, ANQGSEA. Trimming cost V 4 bases and J 2 bases; bases outside gene matches: 5.

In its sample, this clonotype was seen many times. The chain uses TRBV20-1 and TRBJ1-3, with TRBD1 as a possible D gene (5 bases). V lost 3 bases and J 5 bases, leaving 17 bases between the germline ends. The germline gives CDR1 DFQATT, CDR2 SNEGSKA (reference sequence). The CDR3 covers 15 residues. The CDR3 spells CSAREIGGIRNTIYF. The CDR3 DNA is TGCAGTGCTAGGGAGATCGGGGGGATAAGAAACACCATATATTTT.

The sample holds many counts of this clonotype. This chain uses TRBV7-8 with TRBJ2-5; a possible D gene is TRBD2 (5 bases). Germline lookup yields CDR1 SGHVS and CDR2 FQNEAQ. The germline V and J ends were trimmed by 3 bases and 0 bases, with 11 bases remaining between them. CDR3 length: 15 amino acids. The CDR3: CASSFSAVYQETQYF. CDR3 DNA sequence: TGTGCCAGCAGCTTTAGCGCCGTGTACCAAGAGACCCAGTACTTC.